One sample yielded the 16 T cell receptor beta chains listed below, sequenced in a study of shared clonotypes between healthy human individuals. TCRdb's copy holds only in-frame clones and misses some; the assay was immunoSEQ multiplex PCR. Of over a million clones in the sample, about 98% were seen once. Sequenced input: naive CD4+ T cells sorted from blood. Subset meaning: CD45RA+ positively selected. The receptors originated from a man younger than 40 in good health.

V is TRBV4-1 and J is TRBJ2-1; D gene ambiguous. The germline V and J ends were trimmed by 4 bases and 6 bases, with 16 bases remaining between them. The CDR3 is 15 amino acids. The germline CDR1 and CDR2 sequences are MGHRA and YSYEKL. As DNA, the CDR3 is TGCGCCAGCAGCCCCCCAGTGCCGGTCGGCAATGAGCAGTTCTTC. It specifies CASSPPVPVGNEQFF.

The rearrangement links TRBV28 to TRBJ2-1; the D gene is possibly TRBD1 (5 bases). In germline, CDR1 is MDHEN, CDR2 SYDVKM. V was clipped by 10 bases and J by 3 bases, with 16 bases between them. The CDR3 has 14 residues. Here the CDR3 reads CAISQGVGYNEQFF. In DNA form, the CDR3 reads TGTGCCATCTCGCAGGGTGTGGGCTACAATGAGCAGTTCTTC.

The rearrangement joins TRBV18 to TRBJ2-6, with D perhaps TRBD1 (5 bases). Looked up from germline, CDR1 is KGHSH and CDR2 is LQKENI. This CDR3 comprises 17 residues. V lost 2 bases to trimming and J lost 0 bases, with 11 bases between them. This CDR3 reads CASSPRDSLSGANVLTF. CDR3 sequence (DNA): TGTGCCAGCTCACCAAGAGACAGCCTCTCTGGGGCCAACGTCCTGACTTTC.

The chain is built from TRBV11-3 and TRBJ2-5; tentative D call: TRBD2 (6 bases). Germline loops: CDR1 SGHNT, CDR2 YENEEA. The CDR3 is 14 amino acids. The V and J ends lost 5 bases and 4 bases respectively, with 14 bases between them. The CDR3, as DNA: TGTGCCAGCAGCCCCGGGGGAGACCGAGAGACCCAGTACTTC. It codes for CASSPGGDRETQYF.

V usage is TRBV4-2 and J usage is TRBJ2-6; D is perhaps TRBD2 (5 bases). The CDR3 is 15 amino acids. Germline V gene sequence: CDR1 LGHNA, CDR2 YNFKEQ. V dropped 0 bases and J dropped 5 bases, with 8 bases sitting between them. The CDR3 here is CASSQDQDWANVLTF. Here the CDR3 DNA reads TGTGCCAGCAGCCAAGACCAGGACTGGGCCAACGTCCTGACTTTC.

The chain couples TRBV4-1 to TRBJ2-3, with D possibly being TRBD1 (5 bases). This CDR3 region has 13 residues. Per germline, CDR1 MGHRA and CDR2 YSYEKL. The V end lost 1 base, the J end lost 5 bases, and 7 bases lay between the germline ends. CDR3 DNA sequence: TGCGCCAGCAGCCAAGGGCAGGGAGATACGCAGTATTTT. This encodes CASSQGQGDTQYF.

The chain uses TRBV2 and TRBJ2-3; D might be TRBD2 (6 bases). V lost 8 bases to trimming and J lost 0 bases, with 12 bases between them. Germline V CDR1 and CDR2: SNHLY, FYNNEI. The CDR3 sequence is 14 residues long. The CDR3 sequence: CASGGITSTDTQYF. The CDR3 DNA reads TGTGCCAGCGGCGGGATCACTAGCACAGATACGCAGTATTTT.

This CDR3 reads CASSQSRLAGLTDTQYF. As DNA, the CDR3 is TGCGCCAGCAGCCAATCGCGACTAGCGGGACTCACAGATACGCAGTATTTT. This rearrangement joins TRBV4-1 to TRBJ2-3, with 11 bases matching TRBD2. The CDR3 sequence is 17 residues long. The junction had 6 bases not matched to a gene; V was cut back by 2 bases and J by 2 bases. Germline-derived CDR1 and CDR2 are MGHRA and YSYEKL.

CDR3 sequence reads: CAWSVLSGLAGLNEQFF. The CDR3 DNA sequence: TGTGCCTGGAGTGTACTGTCCGGACTAGCGGGCCTCAATGAGCAGTTCTTC. V usage is TRBV30 and J usage is TRBJ2-1; 11 bases agree with TRBD2. The trim removed 0 bases at V and 6 bases at J, leaving 10 bases unmatched. CDR3 length: 17 amino acids. CDR1 GTSNPN and CDR2 SVGIG come from the germline V gene (reference sequence).

Note on this clone: Other DNA sequences within the sample encode an identical CDR3. The V call is TRBV7-3, the J call TRBJ2-3; D not certain. This CDR3 contains 12 residues. Germline V CDR1 and CDR2: SGHTA, FQGTGA. Between the trimmed V and J ends, which lost 4 bases and 1 base, there was a span of 3 bases. The CDR3 DNA follows: TGTGCCAGCAGCTCTGGCACAGATACGCAGTATTTT. This codes for CASSSGTDTQYF. The whole variable domain, remainder taken from reference TRBV7-3 and TRBJ2-3, is GAGVSQTPSNKVTEKGKYVELRCDPISGHTALYWYRQSLGQGPEFLIYFQGTGAADDSGLPNDRFFAVRPEGSVSTLKIQRTERGDSAVYLCASSSGTDTQYFGPGTRLTVL.

A remark on this clone: Other DNA sequences of this sample code for an identical CDR3. The chain combines TRBV9 with TRBJ2-2; D unclear. Germline assignment: CDR1 SGDLS and CDR2 YYNGEE. The ends were cut back, 0 bases at V and 5 bases at J, with 5 bases in the middle. The CDR3 totals 13 residues. The CDR3 DNA reads as TGTGCCAGCAGCGTAGCTAGGACCGGGGAGCTGTTTTTT. It codes for CASSVARTGELFF.

The J gene is TRBJ2-1, the V gene TRBV9; D not certain. Germline V gene data show CDR1 as SGDLS and CDR2 as YYNGEE. Trimming pared 3 bases from V and 6 bases from J, leaving 13 bases between. The CDR3 totals 14 residues. The CDR3 loop reads CASSDPFSTNEQFF. The CDR3 DNA follows: TGTGCCAGCAGCGACCCCTTCTCCACCAATGAGCAGTTCTTC.

The V and J genes are TRBV5-4 and TRBJ2-7; D gene unclear. The CDR3 runs to 14 residues. V lost 4 bases and J 6 bases, leaving 17 bases between the germline ends. The germline gives CDR1 SGHNT, CDR2 YYREEE (reference sequence). The CDR3 DNA sequence: TGTGCCAGCAGCATCCCGACCGCCCCGGGCGAGCAGTACTTC. Translated, it gives CASSIPTAPGEQYF. Full variable domain (rest looked up from reference TRBV5-4 and TRBJ2-7): ETGVTQSPTHLIKTRGQQVTLRCSSQSGHNTVSWYQQALGQGPQFIFQYYREEENGRGNFPPRFSGLQFPNYSSELNVNALELDDSALYLCASSIPTAPGEQYFGPGTRLTVT.

This chain uses TRBV18 with TRBJ2-5; D is possibly TRBD2 (6 bases). The CDR3 runs 13 residues. Germline CDR1 KGHSH, CDR2 LQKENI. V lost 3 bases, J lost 5 bases, and 10 bases lay in between. The CDR3 protein is CASSPTSLETQYF. CDR3 in DNA: TGTGCCAGCTCACCGACTAGTTTGGAGACCCAGTACTTC. Drawing the rest from reference TRBV18 and TRBJ2-5, the complete variable domain is NAGVMQNPRHLVRRRGQEARLRCSPMKGHSHVYWYRQLPEEGLKFMVYLQKENIIDESGMPKERFSAEFPKEGPSILRIQQVVRGDSAAYFCASSPTSLETQYFGPGTRLLVL.

CDR3 amino acids: CASKPTDNYGYTF. The CDR3 DNA reads as TGTGCCAGCAAGCCGACAGACAACTATGGCTACACCTTC. The chain couples TRBV6-1 to TRBJ1-2; TRBD1 might be the D (5 bases). Trimming cost V 7 bases and J 2 bases, with 11 bases left between them. This CDR3 region has 13 residues. In germline, CDR1 is MNHNS, CDR2 SASEGT.

This chain joins TRBV5-4 and TRBJ2-5; 13 positions match TRBD2. The junction had 9 bases not matched to a gene; V was cut back by 4 bases and J by 3 bases. The CDR3 covers 17 residues. Looked up from germline, CDR1 is SGHNT and CDR2 is YYREEE (reference sequence). CDR3 loop: CASSRPTSGRAEETQYF. CDR3 in DNA: TGTGCCAGCAGCCGGCCAACTAGCGGGAGGGCCGAAGAGACCCAGTACTTC.